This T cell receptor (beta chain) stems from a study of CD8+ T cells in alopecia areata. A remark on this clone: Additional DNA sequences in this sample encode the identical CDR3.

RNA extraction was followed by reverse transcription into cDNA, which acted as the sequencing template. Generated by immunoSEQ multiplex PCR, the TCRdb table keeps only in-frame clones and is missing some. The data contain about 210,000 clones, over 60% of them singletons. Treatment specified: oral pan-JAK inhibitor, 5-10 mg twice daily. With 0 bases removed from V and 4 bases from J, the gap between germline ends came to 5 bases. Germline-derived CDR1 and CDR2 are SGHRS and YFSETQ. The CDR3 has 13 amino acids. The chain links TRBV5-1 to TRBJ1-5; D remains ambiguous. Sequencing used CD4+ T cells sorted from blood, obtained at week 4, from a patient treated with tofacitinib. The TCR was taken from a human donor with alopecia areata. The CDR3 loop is CASSLEANQPQHF. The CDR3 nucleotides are TGCGCCAGCAGCTTGGAGGCTAATCAGCCCCAGCATTTT.